This is a list of T cell receptor beta chains from one sample in a study of blood T cells in healthy people across ages. In TCRdb, the 5' RACE reads were re-called with MiXCR into one record per CDR3 protein. Of some 1.5 million distinct CDR3 sequences listed, approximately 28% are singletons. Sample: blood. The receptors here all came from a woman aged 30 to 39 in good health. The CDR3 runs from the conserved cysteine through the conserved F or W. The order of the fields is clone size, CDR3 length, J gene, V gene, D gene, CDR3 protein, CDR3 DNA. A D gene is named only where the DNA matches it firmly. For some rows the clone size is stated as once, few or many, or as a class when expanded; others skip it.

>NA|20|TRBJ2-3|TRBV4-1|NA
CASSQDKRGGGLTSTDTQYF
TGCGCCAGCAGCCAAGATAAGAGAGGAGGGGGACTAACCAGCACAGATACGCAGTATTTT
>NA|14|TRBJ2-1|TRBV7-9|NA
CASSLGGSYSEQFF
TGTGCCAGCAGCTTAGGGGGCTCCTACAGTGAGCAGTTCTTC
>NA|15|TRBJ1-2|TRBV7-9|NA
CASSWGNSQPGGYTF
TGTGCCAGCAGCTGGGGTAACTCCCAGCCTGGCGGCTACACCTTC
>few|16|TRBJ1-4|TRBV2|NA
CASSSRPVGRNEKLFF
TGTGCCAGCAGTTCCCGCCCGGTGGGACGTAATGAAAAACTGTTTTTT
>NA|14|TRBJ2-1|TRBV10-3|NA
CAISESGPAHEQFF
TGTGCCATCAGTGAGTCGGGACCAGCCCATGAGCAGTTCTTC
>NA|18|TRBJ2-7|TRBV9|TRBD2
CASSVASSGSWVDNEQYF
TGTGCCAGCAGCGTAGCTTCTAGCGGGAGCTGGGTGGACAATGAGCAGTACTTC
>few|12|TRBJ1-2|TRBV6-2/TRBV6-3|NA
CASSSKIYGYTF
TGTGCCAGCAGTTCCAAAATATATGGCTACACCTTC
>few|14|TRBJ2-1|TRBV10-3|NA
CAISESGRYNEQFF
TGTGCCATCAGTGAGTCAGGGAGATACAATGAGCAGTTCTTC
>many|14|TRBJ1-2|TRBV3-1|NA
CASSPLWSNYGYTF
TGTGCCAGCAGCCCCCTCTGGTCTAACTATGGCTACACCTTC
>few|15|TRBJ2-3|TRBV24-1|NA
CATSDSSGLTNTQYF
TGTGCCACCAGTGATTCTTCGGGACTTACCAATACGCAGTATTTT
>NA|13|TRBJ1-6|TRBV10-3|NA
CATPDAQNSPLHF
TGTGCTACACCGGACGCCCAAAATTCACCCCTCCACTTT